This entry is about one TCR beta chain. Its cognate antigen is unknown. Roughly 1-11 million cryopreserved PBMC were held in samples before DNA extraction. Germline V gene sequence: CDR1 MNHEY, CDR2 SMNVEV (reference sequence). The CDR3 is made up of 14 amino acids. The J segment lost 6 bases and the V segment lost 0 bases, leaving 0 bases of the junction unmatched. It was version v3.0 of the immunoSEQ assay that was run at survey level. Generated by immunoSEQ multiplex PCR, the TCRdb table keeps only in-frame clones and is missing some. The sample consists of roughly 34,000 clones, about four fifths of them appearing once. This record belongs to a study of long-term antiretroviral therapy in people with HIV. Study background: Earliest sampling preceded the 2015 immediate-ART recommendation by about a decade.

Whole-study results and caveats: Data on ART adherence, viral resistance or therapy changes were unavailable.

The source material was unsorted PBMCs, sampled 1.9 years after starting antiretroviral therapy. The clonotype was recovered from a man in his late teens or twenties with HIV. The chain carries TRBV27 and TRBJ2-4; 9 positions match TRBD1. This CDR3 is CASSLSTGGNIQYF. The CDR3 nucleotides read TGTGCCAGCAGTTTATCGACAGGGGGAAACATTCAGTACTTC.